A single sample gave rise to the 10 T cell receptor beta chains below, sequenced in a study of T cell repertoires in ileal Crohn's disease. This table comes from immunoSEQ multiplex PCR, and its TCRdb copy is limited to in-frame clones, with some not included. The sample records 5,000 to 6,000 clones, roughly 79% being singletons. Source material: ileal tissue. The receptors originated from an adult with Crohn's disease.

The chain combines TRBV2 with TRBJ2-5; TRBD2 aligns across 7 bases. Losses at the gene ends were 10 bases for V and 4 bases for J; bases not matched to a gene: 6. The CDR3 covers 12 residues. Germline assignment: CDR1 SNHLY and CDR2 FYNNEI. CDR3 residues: CANREVAETQYF. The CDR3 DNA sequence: TGTGCCAACCGGGAGGTGGCAGAGACCCAGTACTTC.

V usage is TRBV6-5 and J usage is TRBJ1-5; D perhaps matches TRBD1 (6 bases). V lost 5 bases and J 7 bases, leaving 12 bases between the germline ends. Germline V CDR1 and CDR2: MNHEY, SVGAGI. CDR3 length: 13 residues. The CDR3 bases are TGTGCCAGCAGTACCCGACAGGCCCAGCCCCAGCATTTT. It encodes CASSTRQAQPQHF.

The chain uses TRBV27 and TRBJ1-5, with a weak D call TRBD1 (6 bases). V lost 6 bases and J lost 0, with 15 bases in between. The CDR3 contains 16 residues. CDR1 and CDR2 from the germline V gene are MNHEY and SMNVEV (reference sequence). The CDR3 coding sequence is TGTGCCAGCAGCCCCCGTGGGGGCTATAGCAATCAGCCCCAGCATTTT. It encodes CASSPRGGYSNQPQHF.

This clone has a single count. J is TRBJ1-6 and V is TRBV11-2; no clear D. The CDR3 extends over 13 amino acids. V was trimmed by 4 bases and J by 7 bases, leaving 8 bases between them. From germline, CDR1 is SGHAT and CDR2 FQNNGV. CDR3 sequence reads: CASSYNRNSPLHF. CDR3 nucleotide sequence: TGTGCCAGCAGCTACAACAGAAATTCACCCCTCCACTTT.

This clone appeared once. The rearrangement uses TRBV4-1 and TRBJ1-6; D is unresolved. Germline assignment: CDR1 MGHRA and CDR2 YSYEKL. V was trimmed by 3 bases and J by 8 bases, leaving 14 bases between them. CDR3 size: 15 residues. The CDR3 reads CASSHANVRDSPLHF. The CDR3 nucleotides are TGCGCCAGCAGCCACGCGAACGTCCGTGATTCACCCCTCCACTTT.

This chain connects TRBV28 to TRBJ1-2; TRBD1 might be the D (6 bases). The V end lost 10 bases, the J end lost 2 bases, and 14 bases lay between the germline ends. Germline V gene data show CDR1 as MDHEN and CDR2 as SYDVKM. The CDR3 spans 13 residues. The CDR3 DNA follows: TGTGCCACTAGGGGGGGATTAAACTATGGCTACACCTTC. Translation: CATRGGLNYGYTF.

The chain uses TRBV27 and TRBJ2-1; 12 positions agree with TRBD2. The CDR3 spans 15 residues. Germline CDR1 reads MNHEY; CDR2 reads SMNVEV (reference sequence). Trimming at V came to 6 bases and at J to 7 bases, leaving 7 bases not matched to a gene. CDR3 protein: CASSLRLAGENEQFF. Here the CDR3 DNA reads TGTGCCAGCAGCCTCAGACTAGCGGGAGAGAATGAGCAGTTCTTC.

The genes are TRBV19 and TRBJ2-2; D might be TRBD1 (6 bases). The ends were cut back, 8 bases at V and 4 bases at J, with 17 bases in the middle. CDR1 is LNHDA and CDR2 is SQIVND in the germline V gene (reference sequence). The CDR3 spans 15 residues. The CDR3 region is CASRLTGPLTGELFF. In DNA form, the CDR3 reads TGTGCCAGTCGCTTAACAGGGCCCCTCACCGGGGAGCTGTTTTTT.

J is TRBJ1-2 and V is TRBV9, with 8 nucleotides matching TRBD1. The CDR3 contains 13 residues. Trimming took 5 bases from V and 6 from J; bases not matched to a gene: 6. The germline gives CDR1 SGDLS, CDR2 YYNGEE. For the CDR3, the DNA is TGTGCCAGCAGTCGGACAGGGACGGATGGCTACACCTTC. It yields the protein CASSRTGTDGYTF.

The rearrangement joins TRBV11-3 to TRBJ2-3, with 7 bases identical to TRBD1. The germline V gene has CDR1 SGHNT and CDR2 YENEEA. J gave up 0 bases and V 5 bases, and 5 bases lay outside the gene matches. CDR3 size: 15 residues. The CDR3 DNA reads TGTGCCAGCAGCAAAGGGGGCCTTAGCACAGATACGCAGTATTTT. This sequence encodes CASSKGGLSTDTQYF.